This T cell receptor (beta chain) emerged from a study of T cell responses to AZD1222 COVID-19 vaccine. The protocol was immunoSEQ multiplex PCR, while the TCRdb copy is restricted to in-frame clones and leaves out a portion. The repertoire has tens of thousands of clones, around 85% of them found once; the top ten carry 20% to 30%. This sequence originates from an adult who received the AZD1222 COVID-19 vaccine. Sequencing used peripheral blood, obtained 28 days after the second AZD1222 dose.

CDR3 in amino acids: CASSAPTSGRASYNEQFF. DNA of the CDR3: TGTGCCAGCAGCGCGCCGACTAGCGGGAGGGCGTCCTACAATGAGCAGTTCTTC. The chain uses TRBV7-3 and TRBJ2-1; the match to TRBD2 covers 14 bases. V shed 5 bases and J 1 base; nucleotides not matched to a gene: 7. CDR3 length: 18 amino acids. CDR1 SGHTA and CDR2 FQGTGA come from the germline V gene.